The source of this T cell receptor beta chain is a study of blood T cell repertoires in COVID-19. Study background: Specimens from acute and convalescent COVID-19 originated in the United States, Italy and Spain. T cells, B-cell-depleted T cells, or PBMCs provided the cDNA or gDNA that served as material.

The CDR3 runs to 14 residues. With 3 bases clipped from V and 8 bases from J, the junction kept 6 bases outside the gene matches. Germline CDR1 MNHEY, CDR2 SMNVEV (reference sequence). In the source study's methods: Reference gene primer amplification gave estimated nucleated cell counts. Clones were read by immunoSEQ multiplex PCR, and TCRdb kept only the in-frame ones, dropping some. That table gives V, J and clone size, and the DNA gave D and trimming. The sample has more than 200,000 clones; about 80% are singletons. The TCR sequence derives from a man at least 80 years old with acute or convalescent COVID-19. V usage is TRBV27 and J usage is TRBJ2-4; 8 bases fit TRBD1. Sequenced material: peripheral blood. The CDR3 region is CASSFRTGSDIQYF. CDR3 DNA sequence: TGTGCCAGCAGTTTCAGGACAGGGAGCGACATTCAGTACTTC.